A single sample is the source of the 29 T cell receptor beta chains below, sequenced in a study of blood T cells in healthy people across ages (dated by TCRdb to the mid-2010s). Library creation used 5' RACE. The instrument given in TCRdb is Illumina HiSeq 2500. A second PCR of roughly 6 to 11 cycles was run with a J-beta primer mix and a sample-barcoded 5' primer. Using fastp at Q25 and MiXCR, TCRdb reprocessed the public reads and kept productive beta chains. Each record represents a unique CDR3 protein, reported with the most common genes and DNA among its rows. The sample data list roughly 1,700,000 distinct CDR3 sequences, and roughly 27% of these were observed just once. Less than 9.5% of the sample goes to the ten largest clones. Sample: blood. The receptors come from a woman aged 25 to 45 in good health.

This clonotype has only a few counts. The rearrangement uses TRBV20-1 and TRBJ2-2; D remains unclear. Germline values: CDR1 DFQATT, CDR2 SNEGSKA (reference sequence). This CDR3 comprises 16 residues. V lost 3 bases to trimming and J lost 0 bases, with 14 bases between them. The chain's CDR3 is CSASSSGGTNTGELFF. CDR3 coding DNA: TGCAGTGCTAGTTCCTCTGGCGGAACGAACACCGGGGAGCTGTTTTTT.

J is TRBJ1-5 and V is TRBV2; 8 bases map to TRBD1. J gave up 4 bases and V 6 bases, and 8 bases lay outside the gene matches. This CDR3 region has 15 residues. Germline V gives CDR1 SNHLY, CDR2 FYNNEI. The CDR3 nucleotides read TGTGCCAGCAGGATGACAGGGGAGGGGAATCAGCCCCAGCATTTT. Its translation: CASRMTGEGNQPQHF.

The chain uses TRBV27 and TRBJ2-1; TRBD2 aligns across 7 bases. The CDR3 sequence is 18 residues long. The germline V gene encodes CDR1 MNHEY and CDR2 SMNVEV (reference sequence). V shed 0 bases, J shed 9 bases, and the junction held 17 bases outside the gene matches. The CDR3 sequence is CASSLSQSSGIELGEQFF. As DNA, the CDR3 is TGTGCCAGCAGTTTATCGCAGAGCAGCGGGATAGAGTTAGGTGAGCAGTTCTTC.

Worth noting for this clonotype: A read error may explain this, as a much larger clone is one base away. This chain connects TRBV6-1 to TRBJ2-7; D is possibly TRBD1 or TRBD2 (6 bases each). V lost 11 bases and J 1 base, leaving 21 bases between the germline ends. The CDR3 sequence is 15 residues long. Germline-derived CDR1 and CDR2 are MNHNS and SASEGT. In nucleotides, the CDR3 is TGTGCCGCCGACTCCGGGGGCATTCCTTCCTACGAGCAGTACTTC. It encodes CAADSGGIPSYEQYF.

This clonotype has ten or more counts. The gene calls are TRBV5-5 and TRBJ2-5; D gene unclear. Germline values: CDR1 SGHKS, CDR2 YYEKEE (reference sequence). The CDR3 length is 15 residues. V lost 0 bases, J lost 2 bases, and 11 bases lay in between. The CDR3 loop is CASSLGTTLQETQYF. Written as DNA, the CDR3 is TGTGCCAGCAGCTTGGGTACTACCCTTCAAGAGACCCAGTACTTC.

The rearrangement uses TRBV12-3 or TRBV12-4 and TRBJ2-5; D is perhaps TRBD2 (6 bases). The CDR3 is 14 residues long. Trimming took 4 bases from V and 5 from J, leaving 14 bases between them. The CDR3 here is CASSSGSLAETQYF. CDR3 DNA sequence: TGTGCCAGCAGTTCCGGGAGCCTGGCGGAGACCCAGTACTTC.

This clonotype occurred many times. The rearrangement uses TRBV29-1 and TRBJ2-4; D may be TRBD1 or TRBD2 (5 bases each). The germline V gene has CDR1 SQVTM and CDR2 ANQGSEA. V shed 3 bases and J shed 13 bases, with 19 bases lying between them. The CDR3 spans 13 residues. The CDR3 loop is CSVERETAREQYF. CDR3 nucleotides: TGCAGCGTTGAGAGGGAGACTGCCAGGGAGCAGTACTTC.

This clonotype was found a few times. The chain joins TRBV5-1 to TRBJ1-2; D may be TRBD1 (6 bases). This CDR3 spans 16 amino acids. The V end lost 0 bases, the J end lost 2 bases, and 14 bases lay between the germline ends. Per germline, CDR1 SGHRS and CDR2 YFSETQ. Here the CDR3 reads CASSLADGDTNYGYTF. In DNA, the CDR3 is TGCGCCAGCAGCTTGGCCGATGGGGACACGAACTATGGCTACACCTTC.

V and J are TRBV12-5 and TRBJ2-7, with 7 nucleotides matching TRBD1. Germline-derived CDR1 and CDR2 are LGHNT and FRNRAP. J gave up 5 bases and V 5 bases, and 6 bases lay outside the gene matches. This CDR3 is 13 amino acids long. The chain's CDR3 is CASGPTGSDEQYF. CDR3 nucleotide sequence: TGTGCTAGTGGTCCGACAGGGAGTGACGAGCAGTACTTC. Drawing the rest from reference TRBV12-5 and TRBJ2-7, the complete variable domain is DARVTQTPRHKVTEMGQEVTMRCQPILGHNTVFWYRQTMMQGLELLAYFRNRAPLDDSGMPKDRFSAEMPDATLATLKIQPSEPRDSAVYFCASGPTGSDEQYFGPGTRLTVT.

The table lists this clonotype with a few counts. V gene TRBV7-9 combines with J gene TRBJ1-5; tentative D call: TRBD1 (5 bases). Germline loops: CDR1 SEHNR, CDR2 FQNEAQ (reference sequence). The CDR3 has 17 amino acids. V was cut by 1 base and J by 6 bases, with 19 bases left in between. CDR3 protein: CASSLGSLGGAVQPQHF. CDR3 DNA sequence: TGTGCCAGCAGCTTAGGGAGTTTGGGGGGAGCGGTTCAGCCCCAGCATTTT.

Only a few counts were recorded for this clonotype. This chain joins TRBV6-5 and TRBJ2-7; 7 nucleotides align to TRBD1. The J segment lost 4 bases and the V segment lost 6 bases, leaving 9 bases of the junction unmatched. The length of the CDR3 is 14 residues. Germline V gene sequence: CDR1 MNHEY, CDR2 SVGAGI. The CDR3 protein is CASSTDRAWYEQYF. The CDR3 DNA follows: TGTGCCAGCAGCACCGACAGGGCTTGGTACGAGCAGTACTTC.

This clonotype was recorded many times. V and J are TRBV20-1 and TRBJ2-5; TRBD2 aligns across 8 bases. The ends lost 6 bases at V and 5 bases at J; junction bases unmatched: 20. Germline V gene sequence: CDR1 DFQATT, CDR2 SNEGSKA (reference sequence). CDR3 length: 17 residues. This chain's CDR3 is CSAAAERASGRKETQYF. In nucleotides, the CDR3 is TGCAGTGCGGCCGCGGAGCGTGCGAGCGGGAGAAAGGAGACCCAGTACTTC.

This clonotype has only a few counts. One junction end disagrees with the germline gene, perhaps due to a read error. The gene calls are TRBV12-3 or TRBV12-4 and TRBJ1-4, with D unresolved. The CDR3 has 12 residues. In nucleotides, the CDR3 is TGTGCCAGCAGTTTATTATCTGAAAAACGGTTTTTT. Its protein is CASSLLSEKRFF.

The J gene is TRBJ2-4, the V gene TRBV28; D is uncertain. The ends were cut back, 3 bases at V and 2 bases at J, with 14 bases in the middle. Germline V gene sequence: CDR1 MDHEN, CDR2 SYDVKM. The CDR3 extends over 16 amino acids. CDR3: CASSLSPLVSKNIQYF. In nucleotides, the CDR3 is TGTGCCAGCAGTTTGTCGCCCTTGGTATCCAAAAACATTCAGTACTTC.

This clonotype was counted only a few times. This chain links TRBV20-1 with TRBJ2-7, with TRBD2 as a possible D gene (6 bases). The CDR3 runs to 14 residues. V lost 6 bases and J lost 5, with 20 bases in between. Germline V CDR1 and CDR2: DFQATT, SNEGSKA (reference sequence). CDR3 nucleotides: TGCAGTGCCTGGTCCGGGAGTCAGTTTAACGAGCAGTACTTC. This encodes CSAWSGSQFNEQYF.

This clonotype was picked up many times. The chain joins TRBV7-3 to TRBJ2-1, with a tentative D call TRBD1 (6 bases). Germline values: CDR1 SGHTA, CDR2 FQGTGA. CDR3 size: 16 residues. Trimming stripped 4 bases from V and 5 bases from J, with 18 bases between. CDR3 DNA sequence: TGTGCCAGCAGCTCTAGGACAGAGGGGTTACACAATGAGCAGTTCTTC. Residues: CASSSRTEGLHNEQFF. Using reference TRBV7-3 and TRBJ2-1 for the parts outside the CDR3, the full variable domain is GAGVSQTPSNKVTEKGKYVELRCDPISGHTALYWYRQSLGQGPEFLIYFQGTGAADDSGLPNDRFFAVRPEGSVSTLKIQRTERGDSAVYLCASSSRTEGLHNEQFFGPGTRLTVL.

On this clonotype: Possible read error: a much larger clone is one base away. This chain links TRBV29-1 with TRBJ2-4; possibly TRBD2 for D (6 bases). The germline CDR1 and CDR2 sequences are SQVTM and ANQGSEA. This CDR3 comprises 12 residues. CDR3 coding DNA: TGCACCGGACGGGCTGCGGGGAATGAGCAGTACTTC. As protein: CTGRAAGNEQYF.

This clonotype was detected only a few times. A single base separates this from a much larger clone, so it may be a read error. The chain links TRBV29-1 to TRBJ2-6; D remains unclear. The CDR3 runs 12 residues. Germline V lookup: CDR1 SQVTM, CDR2 ANQGSEA. In nucleotides, the CDR3 is TGCAGCGTTTGTCGAGCCGACAACGTCCGGACTTTC. It specifies CSVCRADNVRTF. Filled out from reference TRBV29-1 and TRBJ2-6, the complete variable domain reads SAVISQKPSRDICQRGTSLTIQCQVDSQVTMMFWYRQQPGQSLTLIATANQGSEATYESGFVIDKFPISRPNLTFSTLTVSNMSPEDSSIYLCSVCRADNVRTFGAGSRLTVL.

The table lists this clonotype with many counts. The V and J genes are TRBV12-3 or TRBV12-4 and TRBJ2-1; either TRBD1 or TRBD2 may fit D (5 bases each). Trimming pared 8 bases from V and 8 bases from J, leaving 13 bases between. The CDR3 has 12 residues. The CDR3 loop reads CASRDLTDEQFF. CDR3 DNA: TGTGCCAGCCGGGACCTCACGGATGAGCAGTTCTTC.

This clonotype has more than one count but fewer than ten. The rearrangement links TRBV7-9 to TRBJ2-7, with D tentatively TRBD2 (6 bases). The CDR3 contains 15 residues. Germline V gives CDR1 SEHNR, CDR2 FQNEAQ (reference sequence). Trimming pared 5 bases from V and 1 base from J, leaving 15 bases between. The CDR3 is CASSHTEGPSYEQYF. As DNA, the CDR3 is TGTGCCAGCAGCCACACGGAGGGACCGTCCTACGAGCAGTACTTC.

The CDR3 is CASSLYRGSRGYTF. CDR3 in DNA: TGTGCCAGCAGTTTATACAGGGGGTCGCGTGGCTACACCTTC. The V gene is TRBV27, the J gene TRBJ1-2; 8 bases map to TRBD1. Per the germline V gene, CDR1 is MNHEY and CDR2 is SMNVEV (reference sequence). This CDR3 comprises 14 residues. V lost 1 base to trimming and J lost 7 bases; unmatched junction nucleotides: 5.

The gene calls are TRBV10-3 and TRBJ2-7; D uncertain. The CDR3 has 13 residues. Germline V gives CDR1 ENHRY, CDR2 SYGVKD. The V gene lost 6 bases and the J gene lost 1 base, with 10 bases spanning the gap. CDR3 bases: TGTGCCATCAGGGAGACCGATTCCTACGAGCAGTACTTC. As protein: CAIRETDSYEQYF.

This clonotype came up a few times. The V call is TRBV7-9, the J call TRBJ2-5; D ambiguous. Per germline, CDR1 SEHNR and CDR2 FQNEAQ (reference sequence). V was shortened by 5 bases and J by 2 bases, with 12 bases between the two germline ends. There are 14 residues in the CDR3. CDR3 nucleotides: TGTGCCAGCAGCGCACGAATCAAACAAGAGACCCAGTACTTC. Protein product: CASSARIKQETQYF.

The J gene is TRBJ1-2, the V gene TRBV28, with D perhaps matching TRBD1 (6 bases). Germline V lookup: CDR1 MDHEN, CDR2 SYDVKM. CDR3 length: 17 residues. Trimming cost V 5 bases and J 4 bases, with 23 bases left between them. CDR3 sequence reads: CASSLSQGLVGAYGYTF. CDR3 bases: TGTGCCAGCAGTCTGTCCCAGGGGTTGGTGGGGGCCTATGGCTACACCTTC.

The V call is TRBV20-1, the J call TRBJ2-5; D remains unclear. The CDR3 spans 13 residues. V was shortened by 5 bases and J by 4 bases, with 14 bases between the two germline ends. CDR1 and CDR2 (germline): DFQATT, SNEGSKA (reference sequence). The CDR3 protein is CSAFNPQRETQYF. The CDR3 DNA reads TGCAGTGCTTTCAACCCTCAGAGAGAGACCCAGTACTTC.

For this clonotype: It may be a read error: a sequence one base away is much more abundant. The V call is TRBV10-3, the J call TRBJ2-1, with TRBD2 matching 11 bases. The J call may be wrong; the DNA end is better matched by TRBJ2-7. The CDR3 is 18 residues long. Germline lookup yields CDR1 ENHRY and CDR2 SYGVKD. The chain's CDR3 is CATEPGLAAISSYNEQYF. CDR3 DNA sequence: TGTGCCACGGAGCCGGGACTAGCGGCTATTAGCTCCTACAATGAGCAGTACTTC.

The chain carries TRBV4-1 and TRBJ2-7; D perhaps matches TRBD2 (7 bases). Germline CDR1 and CDR2: MGHRA and YSYEKL. CDR3 size: 16 residues. The germline V and J ends were trimmed by 0 bases and 0 bases, with 12 bases remaining between them. The CDR3 DNA reads as TGCGCCAGCAGCCAAGATGCCGGGGGGCTCTCCTACGAGCAGTACTTC. This codes for CASSQDAGGLSYEQYF.

The chain joins TRBV5-1 to TRBJ1-2; 9 nucleotides line up with TRBD1. CDR1 SGHRS and CDR2 YFSETQ come from the germline V gene. This CDR3 contains 14 residues. V was pared by 4 bases and J by 8 bases, with 9 bases of the junction left unmatched. The CDR3 DNA sequence: TGCGCCAGCAGCCCGCAAAACAGGGGGCTCGGCTACACCTTC. This codes for CASSPQNRGLGYTF.

V gene TRBV10-3 combines with J gene TRBJ2-7; 8 nucleotides match TRBD2. V lost 6 bases and J lost 2; bases outside the gene matches: 6. This CDR3 comprises 14 residues. Germline V CDR1 and CDR2: ENHRY, SYGVKD. CDR3 residues: CAISERGFTYEQYF. In nucleotides, the CDR3 is TGTGCCATCAGCGAGCGGGGGTTTACCTACGAGCAGTACTTC.